These T cell receptor beta chains were read from a single sample in a study of technical replicates of blood from several donors. Here immunoSEQ multiplex PCR was the method, and the copy in TCRdb shows in-frame clones only, minus some. The sample includes about 61,000 clones, approximately 97% of them seen just once. The sequenced sample consisted of T cells isolated from PBMCs. The origin of the receptors is a human donor in good health. Both conserved end residues are part of each CDR3. A D gene is named only where the DNA matches it firmly. Expanded clones are given a class, and other clones once, few, many or no size at all.

j_call d_call v_call clone_size cdr3_nt cdr3_aa
TRBJ2-7 TRBD2 TRBV6-5 - TGTGCCAGCAAAGCGGGACTGTCCTCCTACGAGCAGTACTTC CASKAGLSSYEQYF
TRBJ1-5 - TRBV28 - TGTGCCAGCAGTAGGGGGGGGGATAGCAATCAGCCCCAGCATTTT CASSRGGDSNQPQHF
TRBJ2-5 - TRBV28 - TGTGCCAGCAGGACAGGAGCTCAAGAGACCCAGTACTTC CASRTGAQETQYF
TRBJ2-5 - TRBV28 - TGTGCCAGCAGCACTAGGGAGGAAGAGACCCAGTACTTC CASSTREEETQYF
TRBJ1-5 - TRBV15 - TGTGCCACCAGCAGAGGTTGGGGACTCATCAATCAGCCCCAGCATTTT CATSRGWGLINQPQHF
TRBJ2-5 TRBD1 TRBV7-6 - TGTGCCAGCAGCATCGGACAGGGGGAGACCCAGTACTTC CASSIGQGETQYF
TRBJ2-7 - TRBV11-2 - TGTGCCAGCAGCAACTTCACGGGGACCTACGAGCAGTACTTC CASSNFTGTYEQYF
TRBJ1-2 TRBD1 TRBV7-9 - TGTGCCAGCAGCCAGGACAGGTTTCTTAACTATGGCTACACCTTC CASSQDRFLNYGYTF
TRBJ2-1 - TRBV4-1 - TGCGCCAGCAGCCAAGTGTCGGTATGGACTCGGTCTAATGAGCAGTTCTTC CASSQVSVWTRSNEQFF
TRBJ1-3 TRBD1 TRBV6-1 - TGTGCCAGCAGTGGTGGTCCGGGACAGGACAATTTT CASSGGPGQDNF
TRBJ2-5 - TRBV10-1 - TGCGCCAGCAGTGATGGGGGCCTTGGGACCCCGTACCAAGAGACCCAGTACTTC CASSDGGLGTPYQETQYF
TRBJ1-1 - TRBV6-5 - TGTGCCAGCAACGGACGGGGGAGGAACACTGAAGCTTTCTTT CASNGRGRNTEAFF
TRBJ1-6 TRBD1 TRBV7-9 once TGTGCCAGCAGCCAATACGGACTCGGGACAGATAATTCACCCCTCCACTTT CASSQYGLGTDNSPLHF
TRBJ2-7 TRBD1 TRBV10-2 - TGCGCCGTAGGGGGCCGTCGGTACGAGCAGTACTTC CAVGGRRYEQYF
TRBJ2-3 TRBD2 TRBV19 - TGTGCCAGTAAACGAGCGGGGACGGGCGGAGATACGCAGTATTTT CASKRAGTGGDTQYF
TRBJ2-1 - TRBV10-3 - TGTGCCACGACCACAGGGATTGAGCAGTTCTTC CATTTGIEQFF
TRBJ1-6 TRBD1 TRBV2 - TGTGCCAGCAGTGAAAGGGGGCGAAGTAATTCACCCCTCCACTTT CASSERGRSNSPLHF
TRBJ2-3 - TRBV16 - TGTGCCAGCAGCCAACCGACAGATACGCAGTATTTT CASSQPTDTQYF
TRBJ2-1 TRBD2 TRBV30 - TGTGCCTGGAGAGCCGGGACTAGCGCGTACAATGAGCAGTTCTTC CAWRAGTSAYNEQFF
TRBJ2-3 - TRBV5-1 - TGCGCCAGCAGTGCTGGACTTCCCGAGGATACGCAGTATTTT CASSAGLPEDTQYF
TRBJ2-1 TRBD2 TRBV28 - TGTGCCAGCAGTTTGGGGACTAGCGGGAGCTCCTACAATGAGCAGTTCTTC CASSLGTSGSSYNEQFF
TRBJ2-2 TRBD1 TRBV6-4 - TGTGCCAGCAGTCCCGGACAGGGGGTTCACACCGGGGAGCTGTTTTTT CASSPGQGVHTGELFF
TRBJ2-3 - TRBV25-1 few TGTGCCAGCAGTCCCTATCGGGGGGCCGCAGATACGCAGTATTTT CASSPYRGAADTQYF
TRBJ1-1 TRBD1 TRBV6-6 - TGTGCCTCGGGGGACAGCTCCTCCACTGAAGCTTTCTTT CASGDSSSTEAFF
TRBJ2-7 - TRBV4-2 - TGTGCCAGCAGCCAAGATGGGGGGGCATCCTACGAGCAGTACTTC CASSQDGGASYEQYF
TRBJ1-5 - TRBV7-9 - TGTGCCAGCAGCTTGACGTCAGGGCCTTATAGCAATCAGCCCCAGCATTTT CASSLTSGPYSNQPQHF
TRBJ2-7 TRBD2 TRBV10-1 - TGCGCCAGCAGTGTCTCCGCGGGGGGCAAGAACGAGCAGTACTTC CASSVSAGGKNEQYF
TRBJ2-5 TRBD2 TRBV6-4 once TGTGCCAGCCCGGGGGGGACCCAGTACTTC CASPGGTQYF
TRBJ2-1 TRBD1 TRBV28 - TGTGCCAGCAGTTTGGACAGGGAGGTCAATGAGCAGTTCTTC CASSLDREVNEQFF
TRBJ2-4 - TRBV6-5 - TGTGCCAGCAGTGCGAGAAGAAATTCAAAAAACATTCAGTACTTC CASSARRNSKNIQYF
TRBJ2-7 - TRBV18 - TGTGCCAGCTCCCACCCCGGCTACGAGCAGTACTTC CASSHPGYEQYF
TRBJ2-1 - TRBV6-5 - TGTGCCAGCAGTTACCGGAGCCTCTCCTACAATGAGCAGTTCTTC CASSYRSLSYNEQFF
TRBJ2-3 - TRBV28 - TGTGCCAGCAGTTTAGGCATGCGGGGCACAGATACGCAGTATTTT CASSLGMRGTDTQYF